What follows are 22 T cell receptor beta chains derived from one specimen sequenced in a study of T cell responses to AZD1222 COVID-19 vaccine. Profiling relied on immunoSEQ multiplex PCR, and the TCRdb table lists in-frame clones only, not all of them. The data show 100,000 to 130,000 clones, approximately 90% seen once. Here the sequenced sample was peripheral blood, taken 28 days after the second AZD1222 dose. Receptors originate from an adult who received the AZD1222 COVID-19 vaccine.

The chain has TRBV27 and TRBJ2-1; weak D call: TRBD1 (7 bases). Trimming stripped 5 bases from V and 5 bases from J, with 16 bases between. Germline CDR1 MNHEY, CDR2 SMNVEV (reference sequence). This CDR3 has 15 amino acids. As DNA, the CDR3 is TGTGCCAGCAGTACAAGACAGGGAGGTAACAATGAGCAGTTCTTC. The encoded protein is CASSTRQGGNNEQFF.

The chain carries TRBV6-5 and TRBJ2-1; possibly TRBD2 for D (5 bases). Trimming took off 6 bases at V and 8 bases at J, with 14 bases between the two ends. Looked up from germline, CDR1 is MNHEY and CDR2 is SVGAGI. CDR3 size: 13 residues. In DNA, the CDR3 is TGTGCCAGCAGAAAGGCGGGCGGATATGAGCAGTTCTTC. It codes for CASRKAGGYEQFF.

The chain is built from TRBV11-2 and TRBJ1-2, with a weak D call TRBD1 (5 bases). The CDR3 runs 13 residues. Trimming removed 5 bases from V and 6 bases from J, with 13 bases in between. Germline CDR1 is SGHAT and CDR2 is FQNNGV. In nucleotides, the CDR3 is TGTGCCAGCAGCCGGGGGGTAATCGATGGCTACACCTTC. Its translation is CASSRGVIDGYTF. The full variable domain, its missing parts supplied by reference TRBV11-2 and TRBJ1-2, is EAGVAQSPRYKIIEKRQSVAFWCNPISGHATLYWYQQILGQGPKLLIQFQNNGVVDDSQLPKDRFSAERLKGVDSTLKIQPAKLEDSAVYLCASSRGVIDGYTFGSGTRLTVV.

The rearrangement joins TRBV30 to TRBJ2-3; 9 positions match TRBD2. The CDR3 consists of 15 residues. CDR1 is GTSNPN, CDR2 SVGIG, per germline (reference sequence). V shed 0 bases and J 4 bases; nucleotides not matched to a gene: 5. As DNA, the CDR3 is TGTGCCTGGAGTGTCGGGACTAGCAGAGCAGATACGCAGTATTTT. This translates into CAWSVGTSRADTQYF.

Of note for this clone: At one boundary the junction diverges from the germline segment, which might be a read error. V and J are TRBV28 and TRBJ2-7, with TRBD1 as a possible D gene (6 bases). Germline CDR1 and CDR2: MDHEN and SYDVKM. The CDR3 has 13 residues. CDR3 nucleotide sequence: TGTGCCAGCAGTCCTTCGGACAGATCGGCAGTACGCTTC. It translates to CASSPSDRSAVRF.

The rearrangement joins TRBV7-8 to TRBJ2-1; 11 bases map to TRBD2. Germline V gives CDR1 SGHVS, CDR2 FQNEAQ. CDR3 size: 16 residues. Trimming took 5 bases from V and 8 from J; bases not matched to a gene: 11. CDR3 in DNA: TGTGCCAGCAGCGAAGCTATCACTAGCGGGAGTCATGAGCAGTTCTTC. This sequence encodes CASSEAITSGSHEQFF. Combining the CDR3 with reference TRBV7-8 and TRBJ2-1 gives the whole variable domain GAGVSQSPRYKVAKRGQDVALRCDPISGHVSLFWYQQALGQGPEFLTYFQNEAQLDKSGLPSDRFFAERPEGSVSTLKIQRTQQEDSAVYLCASSEAITSGSHEQFFGPGTRLTVL.

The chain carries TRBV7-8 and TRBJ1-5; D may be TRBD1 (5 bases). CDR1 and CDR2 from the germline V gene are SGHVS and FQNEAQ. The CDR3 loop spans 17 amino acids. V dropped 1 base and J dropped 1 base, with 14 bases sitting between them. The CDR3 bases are TGTGCCAGCAGCTTAGGGGGGTCCTTTAGGAGCAATCAGCCCCAGCATTTT. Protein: CASSLGGSFRSNQPQHF.

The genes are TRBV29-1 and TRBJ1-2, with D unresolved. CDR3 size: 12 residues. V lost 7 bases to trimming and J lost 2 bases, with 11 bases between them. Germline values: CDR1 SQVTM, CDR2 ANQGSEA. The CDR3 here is CSGGAENYGYTF. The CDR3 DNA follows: TGCAGCGGGGGAGCGGAGAACTATGGCTACACCTTC.

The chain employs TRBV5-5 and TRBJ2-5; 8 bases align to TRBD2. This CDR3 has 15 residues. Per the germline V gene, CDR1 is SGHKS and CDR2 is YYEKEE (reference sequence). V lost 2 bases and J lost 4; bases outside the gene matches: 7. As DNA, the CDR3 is TGTGCCAGCAGCTTTGGCGGGGGGAGGGGAGAGACCCAGTACTTC. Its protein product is CASSFGGGRGETQYF.

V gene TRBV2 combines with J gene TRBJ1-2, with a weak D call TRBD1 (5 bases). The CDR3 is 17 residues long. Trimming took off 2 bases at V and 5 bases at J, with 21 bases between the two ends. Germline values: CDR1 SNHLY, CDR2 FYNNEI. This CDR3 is CASSELEGLRLTYGYTF. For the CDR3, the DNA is TGTGCCAGCAGTGAACTGGAGGGGTTGAGGTTGACTTATGGCTACACCTTC. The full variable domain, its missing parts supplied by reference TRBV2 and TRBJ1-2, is EPEVTQTPSHQVTQMGQEVILRCVPISNHLYFYWYRQILGQKVEFLVSFYNNEISEKSEIFDDQFSVERPDGSNFTLKIRSTKLEDSAMYFCASSELEGLRLTYGYTFGSGTRLTVV.

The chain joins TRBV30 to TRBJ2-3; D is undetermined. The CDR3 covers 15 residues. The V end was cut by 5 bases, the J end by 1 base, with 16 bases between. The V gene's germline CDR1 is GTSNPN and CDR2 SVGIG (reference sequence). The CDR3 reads CAWYSSRWGTDTQYF. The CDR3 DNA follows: TGTGCCTGGTACTCTTCTCGGTGGGGCACAGATACGCAGTATTTT. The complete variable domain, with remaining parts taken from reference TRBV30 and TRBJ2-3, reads SQTIHQWPATLVQPVGSPLSLECTVEGTSNPNLYWYRQAAGRGLQLLFYSVGIGQISSEVPQNLSASRPQDRQFILSSKKLLLSDSGFYLCAWYSSRWGTDTQYFGPGTRLTVL.

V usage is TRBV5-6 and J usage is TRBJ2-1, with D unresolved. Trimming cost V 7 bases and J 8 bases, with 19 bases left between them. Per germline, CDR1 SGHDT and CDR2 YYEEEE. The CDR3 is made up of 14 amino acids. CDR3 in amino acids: CASDRALPGHEQFF. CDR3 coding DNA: TGTGCCAGCGACCGGGCCCTCCCCGGGCATGAGCAGTTCTTC.

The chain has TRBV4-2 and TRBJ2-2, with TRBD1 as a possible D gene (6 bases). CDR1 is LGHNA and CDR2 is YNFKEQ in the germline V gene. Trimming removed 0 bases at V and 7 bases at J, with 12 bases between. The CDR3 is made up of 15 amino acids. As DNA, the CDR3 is TGTGCCAGCAGCCAAGATTGGCACAGGGTCGGGGAGCTGTTTTTT. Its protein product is CASSQDWHRVGELFF.

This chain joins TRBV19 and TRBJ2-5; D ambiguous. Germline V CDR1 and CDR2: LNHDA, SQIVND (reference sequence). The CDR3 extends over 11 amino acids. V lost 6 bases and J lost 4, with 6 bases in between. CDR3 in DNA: TGTGCCAGTAGCTCAGGAGAGACCCAGTACTTC. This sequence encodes CASSSGETQYF.

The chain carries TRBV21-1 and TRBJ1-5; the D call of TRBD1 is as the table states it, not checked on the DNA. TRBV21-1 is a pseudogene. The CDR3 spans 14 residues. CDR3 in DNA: TGTGCCACCGGACAGGGTAATAGCAATCAGCCCCAGCATTTT. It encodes CATGQGNSNQPQHF.

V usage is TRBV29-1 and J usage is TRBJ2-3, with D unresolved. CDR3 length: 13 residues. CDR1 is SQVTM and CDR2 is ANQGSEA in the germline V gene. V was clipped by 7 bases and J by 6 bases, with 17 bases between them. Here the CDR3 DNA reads TGCAGCGCCGTCCGGATGGAAGGGGATACGCAGTATTTT. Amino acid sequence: CSAVRMEGDTQYF.

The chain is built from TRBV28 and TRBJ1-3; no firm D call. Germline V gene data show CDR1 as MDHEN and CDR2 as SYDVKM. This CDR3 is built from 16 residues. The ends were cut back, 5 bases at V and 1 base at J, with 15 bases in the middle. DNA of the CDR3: TGTGCCAGCAGTGGACCGATTCGGGTTTCTGGAAACACCATATATTTT. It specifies CASSGPIRVSGNTIYF. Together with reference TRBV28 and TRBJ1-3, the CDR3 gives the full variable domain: DVKVTQSSRYLVKRTGEKVFLECVQDMDHENMFWYRQDPGLGLRLIYFSYDVKMKEKGDIPEGYSVSREKKERFSLILESASTNQTSMYLCASSGPIRVSGNTIYFGEGSWLTVV.

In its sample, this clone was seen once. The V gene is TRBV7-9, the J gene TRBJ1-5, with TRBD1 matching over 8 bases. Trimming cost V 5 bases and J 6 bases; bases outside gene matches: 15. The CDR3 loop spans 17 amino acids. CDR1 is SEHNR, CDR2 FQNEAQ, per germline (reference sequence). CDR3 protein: CASSPAGGSGLSQPQHF. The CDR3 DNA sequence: TGTGCCAGCAGCCCGGCAGGGGGCTCCGGGCTCAGTCAGCCCCAGCATTTT.

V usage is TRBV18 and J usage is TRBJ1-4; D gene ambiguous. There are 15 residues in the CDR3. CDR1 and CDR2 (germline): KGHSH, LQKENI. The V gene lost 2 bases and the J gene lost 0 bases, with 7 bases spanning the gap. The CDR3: CASSPEPATNEKLFF. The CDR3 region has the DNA TGTGCCAGCTCACCAGAACCCGCAACTAATGAAAAACTGTTTTTT.

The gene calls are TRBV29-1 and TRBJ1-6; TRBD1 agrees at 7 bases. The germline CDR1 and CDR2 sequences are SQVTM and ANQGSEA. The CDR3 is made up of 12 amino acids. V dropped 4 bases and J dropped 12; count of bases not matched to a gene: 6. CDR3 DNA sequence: TGCAGCGTTGGGGCCAGGGGGGGACCCCTCCACTTT. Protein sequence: CSVGARGGPLHF.

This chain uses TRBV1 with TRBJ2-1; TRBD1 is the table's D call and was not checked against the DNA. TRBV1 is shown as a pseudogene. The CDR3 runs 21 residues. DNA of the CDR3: TGCACCAGCACCCTATCGGGGAGGGACAGGGGGACGAATCTAGCGAGAGATGAGCAGTTCTTC. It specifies CTSTLSGRDRGTNLARDEQFF.

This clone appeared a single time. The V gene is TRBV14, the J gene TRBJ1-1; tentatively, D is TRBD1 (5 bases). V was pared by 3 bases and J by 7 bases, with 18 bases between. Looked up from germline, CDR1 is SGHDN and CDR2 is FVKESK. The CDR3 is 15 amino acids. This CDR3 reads CASSQLANRRSEAFF. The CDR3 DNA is TGTGCCAGCAGCCAGTTGGCTAACAGGCGAAGTGAAGCTTTCTTT.